Reported below is one TCR beta chain. Antigen specificity is unknown. CD45RO-CCR7+CD27+CD95- defined naive CD8+ T cells. This sample was taken from a study of CXCR3-negative and CXCR3-positive naive CD8 T cells. With UMI labels, 5' RACE was used to prepare the TRB cDNA libraries. After re-calling the 5' RACE reads, TCRdb lists one entry per CDR3 protein, DNA absent. The sample's table shows 75,000 to 95,000 distinct CDR3 sequences. Whole-study findings and limits: Much lower diversity was found in memory CD8+ cells, while both naive subsets had comparably high diversity. Comparison of naive subsets found surface CD5 to be comparable, and TCR strength was inferred on the basis of TRB CDR3 properties.

The CDR3 has 13 amino acids. Germline V CDR1 and CDR2: SGDLS, YYNGEE. The chain joins TRBV9 to TRBJ1-2. Sequencing was performed on naive CXCR3- CD8+ T cells from blood. The subset is: CD45RO-CCR7+CD27+CD95- naive CD8+ T cells lacking CXCR3 (TNR3-). The sequence derives from a human donor in good health. Some clones in this sample may be carry-over from other donors' samples. The chain's CDR3 is CASSVGDNYGYTF. The whole variable domain, remainder taken from reference TRBV9 and TRBJ1-2, is DSGVTQTPKHLITATGQRVTLRCSPRSGDLSVYWYQQSLDQGLQFLIQYYNGEERAKGNILERFSAQQFPDLHSELNLSSLELGDSALYFCASSVGDNYGYTFGSGTRLTVV.